This T cell receptor (beta chain) was captured in a study of cytomegalovirus exposure and HLA in healthy donors. Overall study results and limits: A link between a missense DCLRE1C variant and TCR beta V- and J-gene trimming emerged from a later analysis. It was 150 to 200 TCR beta chains that were listed as cytomegalovirus-associated.

Losses at the gene ends were 2 bases for V and 5 bases for J; bases not matched to a gene: 5. There are 14 residues in the CDR3. Germline CDR1 and CDR2: MNHEY and SVGAGI. Primers included in the PCR were 60 Vbeta and 13 Jbeta primers. Measured with immunoSEQ multiplex PCR; TCRdb has only the in-frame clones, and not every one. The table has some 130,000 clones, 65% to 80% seen once. About this clone: Its target is unknown.

Material for sequencing was PBMCs. The receptor comes from a male donor in good health and CMV-seronegative. The chain recombines TRBV6-5 with TRBJ1-1, with 7 bases matching TRBD1. CDR3 sequence reads: CASSYRGLGTEAFF. The CDR3, as DNA: TGTGCCAGCAGTTACAGGGGGCTAGGGACTGAAGCTTTCTTT.